This passage covers 30 T cell receptor beta chains from one sample sequenced in a study of cytomegalovirus exposure and HLA in healthy donors. The PCR ran on 60 Vbeta and 13 Jbeta primers. The table came from immunoSEQ multiplex PCR; TCRdb's copy has only in-frame clones and leaves some out. This sample has 70,000 to 85,000 clones, with approximately 74% found just once. The sequencing sample was made of PBMCs. These receptors were taken from a middle-aged man in good health and CMV-seropositive.

This clone was seen a handful of times. The V and J genes are TRBV29-1 and TRBJ1-1; D not certain. V was cut by 8 bases and J by 1 base, with 11 bases left in between. Per the germline V gene, CDR1 is SQVTM and CDR2 is ANQGSEA. CDR3 length: 12 amino acids. The chain's CDR3 is CSSPGANTEAFF. In DNA form, the CDR3 reads TGCAGCTCCCCCGGTGCGAACACTGAAGCTTTCTTT.

This clone was picked up one time. The chain uses TRBV27 and TRBJ2-1; 11 bases match TRBD2. V dropped 7 bases and J dropped 8; count of bases not matched to a gene: 10. CDR1 and CDR2 from the germline V gene are MNHEY and SMNVEV (reference sequence). The CDR3 sequence is 15 residues long. CDR3 amino acids: CASTAGTSGLDEQFF. The DNA of the CDR3 is TGTGCCAGCACCGCAGGGACTAGCGGACTAGATGAGCAGTTCTTC.

This clone has just one count. This chain joins TRBV6-1 and TRBJ2-5, with a tentative D call TRBD2 (7 bases). Per the germline V gene, CDR1 is MNHNS and CDR2 is SASEGT. This CDR3 has 16 residues. Trimming left V 2 bases short and J 5 bases short, with 18 bases between. The CDR3 spells CASSEFAGGAGETQYF. CDR3 bases: TGTGCCAGCAGTGAATTCGCTGGGGGGGCCGGCGAGACCCAGTACTTC.

DNA of the CDR3: TGTGCCAGCAGCTATGGGGGACAGGGGACGAATGAGCAGTTCTTC. It specifies CASSYGGQGTNEQFF. J is TRBJ2-1 and V is TRBV5-4; 10 positions match TRBD1. Per the germline V gene, CDR1 is SGHNT and CDR2 is YYREEE (reference sequence). V lost 3 bases to trimming and J lost 7 bases; unmatched junction nucleotides: 7. The CDR3 extends over 15 amino acids.

This chain links TRBV30 with TRBJ2-2; no reliable D call. V was cut by 3 bases and J by 7 bases, with 18 bases left in between. CDR3 length: 15 amino acids. Germline assignment: CDR1 GTSNPN and CDR2 SVGIG (reference sequence). CDR3 sequence reads: CAWSATTTSIGELFF. The CDR3 nucleotides are TGTGCCTGGAGCGCCACCACTACAAGCATCGGGGAGCTGTTTTTT.

This clone occurred a few times. This chain joins TRBV29-1 and TRBJ2-3; D might be TRBD2 (6 bases). V lost 4 bases to trimming and J lost 5 bases, with 13 bases between them. CDR3 length equals 13 residues. Germline CDR1 and CDR2: SQVTM and ANQGSEA. CDR3 in amino acids: CSVGPAGGDTQYF. The DNA for the CDR3 is TGCAGCGTTGGGCCGGCCGGGGGAGATACGCAGTATTTT.

Only one count was recorded for this clone. The chain carries TRBV28 and TRBJ2-7; TRBD1 might be the D (6 bases). The CDR3 loop spans 16 amino acids. Germline values: CDR1 MDHEN, CDR2 SYDVKM. V was pared by 1 base and J by 2 bases, with 15 bases between. The DNA of the CDR3 is TGTGCCAGCAGTTTATTACCAGGGGATCGACCCTACGAGCAGTACTTC. Translation: CASSLLPGDRPYEQYF. The full variable domain, its missing parts supplied by reference TRBV28 and TRBJ2-7, is DVKVTQSSRYLVKRTGEKVFLECVQDMDHENMFWYRQDPGLGLRLIYFSYDVKMKEKGDIPEGYSVSREKKERFSLILESASTNQTSMYLCASSLLPGDRPYEQYFGPGTRLTVT.

The chain links TRBV7-9 to TRBJ2-1; 12 nucleotides line up with TRBD2. The CDR3 runs 17 residues. CDR1 SEHNR and CDR2 FQNEAQ come from the germline V gene (reference sequence). Trimming at V came to 5 bases and at J to 8 bases, leaving 13 bases not matched to a gene. DNA for the CDR3: TGTGCCAGCAGCGGCACTAGCGGGAGGCCCTCTTGGGATGAGCAGTTCTTC. Its protein product is CASSGTSGRPSWDEQFF.

The chain joins TRBV27 to TRBJ2-7; the D is unclear. The CDR3 length is 18 residues. With 4 bases removed from V and 2 bases from J, the gap between germline ends came to 24 bases. Germline V CDR1 and CDR2: MNHEY, SMNVEV (reference sequence). The CDR3 nucleotides read TGTGCCAGCAGTTCCCCACCCGCGACATGCCCTTCACCCTACGAGCAGTACTTC. The encoded protein is CASSSPPATCPSPYEQYF.

The chain links TRBV25-1 to TRBJ2-7; 8 nucleotides align to TRBD2. V lost 1 base, J lost 4 bases, and 12 bases stayed unmatched. This CDR3 is built from 17 residues. Looked up from germline, CDR1 is MGHDK and CDR2 is SYGVNS. The DNA of the CDR3 is TGTGCCAGCAGTGAATGGGGGGGGACTAGGAGTATATACGAGCAGTACTTC. This codes for CASSEWGGTRSIYEQYF.

This chain connects TRBV29-1 to TRBJ2-3; 8 positions match TRBD2. CDR3 length equals 16 residues. CDR1 and CDR2 from the germline V gene are SQVTM and ANQGSEA. J was trimmed by 2 bases and V by 0 bases; bases with no gene match: 7. This chain's CDR3 is CSVEDRLTSATDTQYF. The CDR3 nucleotides read TGCAGCGTTGAAGATCGTTTGACTAGCGCCACAGATACGCAGTATTTT.

The V and J genes are TRBV15 and TRBJ2-5, with TRBD2 as a possible D gene (5 bases). V lost 11 bases and J 5 bases, leaving 15 bases between the germline ends. Germline assignment: CDR1 LNHNV and CDR2 YYDKDF (reference sequence). The CDR3 covers 12 residues. The DNA of the CDR3 is TGTGCCTCCTCAGAGGGTCGGGAGACCCAGTACTTC. It is translated as CASSEGRETQYF.

The V and J genes are TRBV28 and TRBJ2-1, with D uncertain. The CDR3 runs to 13 residues. Germline assignment: CDR1 MDHEN and CDR2 SYDVKM. V was pared by 4 bases and J by 9 bases, with 13 bases between. The CDR3 nucleotides read TGTGCCAGCAGTTCTCTGTTCCTTGTTGAGCAGTTCTTC. It codes for CASSSLFLVEQFF.

J is TRBJ2-3 and V is TRBV7-9, with TRBD2 as a possible D gene (5 bases). The CDR3 extends over 14 amino acids. V lost 4 bases to trimming and J lost 4 bases, with 12 bases between them. CDR1 and CDR2 (germline): SEHNR, FQNEAQ (reference sequence). The DNA for the CDR3 is TGTGCCAGCAGCTCCACTAGGTCCGCAGATACGCAGTATTTT. The encoded protein is CASSSTRSADTQYF.

The CDR3 sequence is CAWRPRRGRRETQYF. The DNA for the CDR3 is TGTGCCTGGAGACCCCGGCGGGGGCGCAGAGAGACCCAGTACTTC. This chain links TRBV30 with TRBJ2-5; D might be TRBD2 (7 bases). The CDR3 extends over 15 amino acids. Per germline, CDR1 GTSNPN and CDR2 SVGIG (reference sequence). Trimming left V 3 bases short and J 4 bases short, with 18 bases between.

The chain employs TRBV29-1 and TRBJ2-1, with 11 bases identical to TRBD1. This CDR3 region has 13 residues. CDR1 is SQVTM, CDR2 ANQGSEA, per germline. V shed 7 bases and J 6 bases; nucleotides not matched to a gene: 5. The CDR3 region is CSAWTGGLNEQFF. DNA of the CDR3: TGCAGCGCTTGGACAGGGGGCCTCAATGAGCAGTTCTTC.

This chain connects TRBV28 to TRBJ1-4; TRBD1 is a possible D gene (5 bases). The germline V gene encodes CDR1 MDHEN and CDR2 SYDVKM. The CDR3 is 16 residues long. V was clipped by 4 bases and J by 4 bases, with 16 bases between them. The CDR3 reads CASSSPGGGVNEKLFF. The CDR3 region has the DNA TGTGCCAGCAGTTCCCCCGGGGGAGGGGTTAATGAAAAACTGTTTTTT.

The V gene is TRBV5-4, the J gene TRBJ1-1; no clear D. This CDR3 spans 14 amino acids. Germline loops: CDR1 SGHNT, CDR2 YYREEE (reference sequence). V was shortened by 0 bases and J by 3 bases, with 9 bases between the two germline ends. CDR3 coding DNA: TGTGCCAGCAGCTTGGATTTCCGGGACACTGAAGCTTTCTTT. Translating gives CASSLDFRDTEAFF.

The chain employs TRBV4-2 and TRBJ1-2; tentatively, D is TRBD1 (5 bases). The germline V gene has CDR1 LGHNA and CDR2 YNFKEQ. Trimming took off 2 bases at V and 5 bases at J, with 12 bases between the two ends. The CDR3 loop spans 14 amino acids. Here the CDR3 reads CASSQNGAGYGYTF. CDR3 DNA: TGTGCCAGCAGCCAAAATGGCGCAGGGTATGGCTACACCTTC.

The V gene is TRBV4-1, the J gene TRBJ1-1; no clear D gene. Germline loops: CDR1 MGHRA, CDR2 YSYEKL. Trimming pared 4 bases from V and 0 bases from J, leaving 6 bases between. The CDR3 runs to 13 residues. The DNA of the CDR3 is TGCGCCAGCAGCCCGGGGTTGAACACTGAAGCTTTCTTT. Residues: CASSPGLNTEAFF.

The chain combines TRBV7-4 with TRBJ1-5; no clear D gene. The CDR3 has 17 amino acids. The germline gives CDR1 SGHVT, CDR2 SQSDAQ. V lost 2 bases and J 4 bases, leaving 18 bases between the germline ends. CDR3 region: CASSLLARHSPNQPQHF. The CDR3 DNA follows: TGTGCCAGCAGCTTATTGGCCCGACACTCACCAAATCAGCCCCAGCATTTT. The entire variable domain, with the rest obtained from reference TRBV7-4 and TRBJ1-5, is as follows: GAGVSQSPRYKVAKRGRDVALRCDSISGHVTLYWYRQTLGQGSEVLTYSQSDAQRDKSGRPSGRFSAERPERSVSTLKIQRTEQGDSAVYLCASSLLARHSPNQPQHFGDGTRLSIL.

This sequence joins TRBV7-2 and TRBJ2-1, with 8 bases identical to TRBD1. V shed 5 bases and J 8 bases; nucleotides not matched to a gene: 11. The CDR3 runs to 15 residues. CDR1 SGHTA and CDR2 FQGNSA come from the germline V gene. The DNA of the CDR3 is TGTGCCAGCAGCCTACAGGGGGGCTTCGCCGATGAGCAGTTCTTC. Its translation: CASSLQGGFADEQFF.

This clone was detected only once. V usage is TRBV5-1 and J usage is TRBJ2-7, with a possible D match to TRBD2 (6 bases). The V end lost 4 bases, the J end lost 0 bases, and 14 bases lay between the germline ends. Germline lookup yields CDR1 SGHRS and CDR2 YFSETQ. There are 15 residues in the CDR3. The CDR3, as DNA: TGCGCCAGCAGCGAGAGCGGGCATAGCTCCTACGAGCAGTACTTC. It specifies CASSESGHSSYEQYF.

V is TRBV9 and J is TRBJ1-1; no clear D gene. This CDR3 is 15 amino acids long. V lost 0 bases to trimming and J lost 4 bases, with 13 bases between them. Germline assignment: CDR1 SGDLS and CDR2 YYNGEE. CDR3: CASSVVSAAGTEAFF. CDR3 DNA: TGTGCCAGCAGCGTAGTGAGTGCCGCTGGCACTGAAGCTTTCTTT.

V and J are TRBV19 and TRBJ2-1; 10 bases agree with TRBD2. Germline CDR1 is LNHDA and CDR2 is SQIVND (reference sequence). V trimming: 8 bases; J trimming: 4 bases; junction bases outside the gene matches: 5. The CDR3 covers 14 residues. The CDR3 nucleotides read TGTGCCAGTGGGAGCGGGAGGGTGTACAATGAGCAGTTCTTC. Amino acids: CASGSGRVYNEQFF.

The chain recombines TRBV2 with TRBJ2-7, with a possible D match to TRBD2 (6 bases). This CDR3 region has 14 residues. Trimming left V 6 bases short and J 2 bases short, with 14 bases between. Germline V gene data show CDR1 as SNHLY and CDR2 as FYNNEI. The CDR3 loop is CASSSSAPPYEQYF. As DNA, the CDR3 is TGTGCCAGCAGCTCTAGCGCCCCCCCCTACGAGCAGTACTTC.

The sample holds a few counts of this clone. V gene TRBV13 combines with J gene TRBJ1-1; D not certain. This CDR3 comprises 13 residues. V was shortened by 2 bases and J by 10 bases, with 14 bases between the two germline ends. Germline V CDR1 and CDR2: PRHDT, FYEKMQ (reference sequence). In DNA form, the CDR3 reads TGTGCCAGCAGCTTACTTCAGACCCAGGCAGCTTTCTTT. Translating gives CASSLLQTQAAFF.

V gene TRBV2 combines with J gene TRBJ1-5, with D uncertain. V was trimmed by 6 bases and J by 2 bases, leaving 11 bases between them. CDR1 is SNHLY and CDR2 is FYNNEI in the germline V gene. The CDR3 is 14 amino acids. Written as DNA, the CDR3 is TGTGCCAGCAGGACCGACTCCGGCAATCAGCCCCAGCATTTT. Its protein product is CASRTDSGNQPQHF.

V usage is TRBV5-1 and J usage is TRBJ2-5, with D uncertain. This CDR3 is built from 15 residues. The V and J ends lost 1 base and 3 bases respectively, with 13 bases between them. Germline assignment: CDR1 SGHRS and CDR2 YFSETQ. This CDR3 reads CASSLSPGLEETQYF. In nucleotides, the CDR3 is TGCGCCAGCAGCTTGAGCCCCGGCCTAGAAGAGACCCAGTACTTC.

As DNA, the CDR3 is TGTGCCTGGAGTCACATACAGGGGGGCACAGATACGCAGTATTTT. This translates into CAWSHIQGGTDTQYF. The chain couples TRBV30 to TRBJ2-3, with 8 bases fitting TRBD1. V lost 2 bases, J lost 1 base, and 5 bases stayed unmatched. The CDR3 extends over 15 amino acids. In germline, CDR1 is GTSNPN, CDR2 SVGIG (reference sequence).